A selection of T cell receptor beta chains follows, all from one sample in a study of naive and memory T cell subsets. In TCRdb, the UMI-ligation and nested PCR reads were re-called with MiXCR into one record per CDR3 protein. This sample has 130,000 or so distinct CDR3 sequences; 35% to 40% occur once, and the top ten carry roughly 0.9%. Sequenced material: central memory CD4+ T cells from blood. The source is a human donor in good health. The CDR3 runs from the conserved cysteine through the conserved F or W. A D gene is named only where the DNA matches it firmly. Rows may omit the clone size; those that give it use once, few, many or a size class.

>TRBV5-1|TRBD2|TRBJ2-2|few
CASSAYPSGGNTGELFF
TGCGCCAGCAGTGCCTATCCTAGCGGTGGGAACACCGGGGAGCTGTTTTTT
>TRBV20-1|-|TRBJ2-2|many
CSAPRSHGTGELFF
TGCAGTGCTCCGCGATCCCACGGCACCGGGGAGCTGTTTTTT
>TRBV20-1|-|TRBJ2-3|-
CSARLADTQYF
TGCAGTGCTAGACTAGCAGATACGCAGTATTTT
>TRBV20-1|-|TRBJ1-1|-
CSAYRKTEAFF
TGCAGTGCTTACAGAAAAACTGAAGCTTTCTTT
>TRBV6-5|TRBD1|TRBJ1-2|-
CASRGDRGSGGYTF
TGTGCCAGCAGGGGGGACAGGGGAAGTGGTGGCTACACCTTC
>TRBV24-1|-|TRBJ2-1|-
CATSDKSLAVNEQFF
TGTGCCACCAGTGATAAGAGTTTAGCGGTCAATGAGCAGTTCTTC
>TRBV5-4|-|TRBJ2-3|-
CASRAGGRERTDTQYF
TGTGCCAGCAGGGCCGGGGGACGGGAGAGAACAGATACGCAGTATTTT
>TRBV10-3|TRBD2|TRBJ2-1|-
CAISRLAGGLNEQFF
TGTGCCATCAGTAGACTAGCGGGAGGGCTCAATGAGCAGTTCTTC
>TRBV9|-|TRBJ2-5|few
CASSVALQETQYF
TGTGCCAGCAGCGTAGCCCTCCAAGAGACCCAGTACTTC
>TRBV12-3/TRBV12-4|-|TRBJ2-2|-
CASSWKSVIPGELFF
TGTGCCAGCAGTTGGAAATCCGTGATCCCCGGGGAGCTGTTTTTT
>TRBV20-1|-|TRBJ2-2|-
CSGRGDTGELFF
TGCAGTGGAAGGGGAGACACCGGGGAGCTGTTTTTT
>TRBV3-1|TRBD1|TRBJ1-6|-
CASSPGQEKHSPLHF
TGTGCCAGCAGCCCCGGACAGGAGAAGCACTCACCCCTCCACTTT
>TRBV28|-|TRBJ1-5|-
CASKGKGNQPQHF
TGTGCCAGCAAGGGGAAGGGCAATCAGCCCCAGCATTTT
>TRBV28|TRBD1|TRBJ2-1|-
CASKGQGDEQFF
TGTGCCAGCAAGGGACAGGGCGATGAGCAGTTCTTC
>TRBV4-3|TRBD2|TRBJ2-1|-
CASSQELAGDYEQFF
TGCGCCAGCAGCCAAGAACTAGCGGGAGACTATGAGCAGTTCTTC
>TRBV6-5|TRBD1|TRBJ1-4|-
CATSRDRGIGKSNEKLFF
TGTGCCACTTCCCGGGACAGGGGTATCGGGAAATCTAATGAAAAACTGTTTTTT
>TRBV3-1|-|TRBJ2-4|many
CASSRASSGALAKNIQYF
TGTGCCAGCAGCCGGGCGTCGAGTGGGGCCCTAGCCAAAAACATTCAGTACTTC
>TRBV28|-|TRBJ2-1|few
CASSPSSGKASSEQFF
TGTGCCAGCAGTCCCTCCAGCGGCAAGGCCAGCAGTGAGCAGTTCTTC
>TRBV12-3/TRBV12-4|TRBD2|TRBJ2-3|few
CASSYGLAGPTF
TGTGCCAGCAGCTACGGACTAGCGGGGCCTACTTTT
>TRBV20-1|-|TRBJ2-6|-
CSAYSSGANVLTF
TGCAGTGCATACAGCTCTGGGGCCAACGTCCTGACTTTC
>TRBV5-5|-|TRBJ2-5|-
CASSQTHLRAQYF
TGTGCCAGCAGCCAGACCCACCTTAGGGCCCAGTACTTC
>TRBV7-9|-|TRBJ2-7|few
CASSAPGISLIYEQYF
TGTGCCAGCAGCGCCCCAGGGATTTCCCTAATCTACGAGCAGTACTTC
>TRBV27|TRBD2|TRBJ2-1|once
CASSPRLAGVLPYNEQFF
TGTGCCAGCAGTCCGAGACTAGCGGGAGTGCTACCCTACAATGAGCAGTTCTTC
>TRBV24-1|TRBD2|TRBJ2-5|few
CATSDPRASGQETQYF
TGTGCCACCAGTGACCCGCGTGCTAGCGGGCAAGAGACCCAGTACTTC
>TRBV30|-|TRBJ1-1|-
CAWSHTGTTEAFF
TGTGCCTGGAGTCATACAGGGACCACTGAAGCTTTCTTT
>TRBV3-1|TRBD2|TRBJ2-3|few
CASSQPGLAGPDTQYF
TGTGCCAGCAGCCAACCTGGACTAGCGGGGCCAGATACGCAGTATTTT
>TRBV3-1|-|TRBJ1-3|-
CASSQVSNTIYF
TGTGCCAGCAGCCAAGTATCAAACACCATATATTTT
>TRBV28|-|TRBJ2-3|-
CASSLLVGSTDTQYF
TGTGCCAGCAGTTTATTAGTCGGGAGCACAGATACGCAGTATTTT
>TRBV6-5|-|TRBJ2-7|few
CASSYSAPIQGYEQYF
TGTGCCAGCAGTTACTCGGCCCCAATACAGGGCTACGAGCAGTACTTC
>TRBV18|-|TRBJ2-7|-
CASSPLAESYEQYF
TGTGCCAGCTCACCACTTGCCGAGTCCTACGAGCAGTACTTC
>TRBV27|-|TRBJ2-3|-
CASRLLNTDTQYF
TGTGCCAGCCGACTATTGAATACAGATACGCAGTATTTT
>TRBV27|TRBD2|TRBJ2-5|-
CASKTNSGGTQYF
TGTGCCAGCAAAACCAATTCGGGGGGAACCCAGTACTTC
>TRBV5-6|TRBD2|TRBJ2-7|few
CASSYNLKGLAASYEQYF
TGTGCCAGCAGTTACAACCTTAAGGGACTAGCAGCTTCCTACGAGCAGTACTTC
>TRBV5-1|-|TRBJ2-1|-
CASSDRTNYNEQFF
TGCGCCAGCAGCGACAGGACAAACTACAATGAGCAGTTCTTC
>TRBV20-1|-|TRBJ1-2|-
CSVTGSDSGYTF
TGCAGTGTTACAGGGAGCGATAGTGGCTACACCTTC
>TRBV30|-|TRBJ2-3|few
CAWGRADTQYF
TGTGCCTGGGGGCGCGCAGATACGCAGTATTTT
>TRBV7-9|-|TRBJ2-7|-
CASSLESYEQYF
TGTGCCAGCAGCTTAGAGTCCTACGAGCAGTACTTC
>TRBV20-1|-|TRBJ2-3|-
CSAPPGSTDTQYF
TGCAGTGCTCCCCCCGGGAGTACAGATACGCAGTATTTT
>TRBV11-1|-|TRBJ1-4|few
CASSLDGGYSPTNEKLFF
TGTGCCAGCAGCTTAGACGGCGGGTACTCCCCAACTAATGAAAAACTGTTTTTT
>TRBV3-1|-|TRBJ2-1|once
CASSQVTGTYNEQFF
TGTGCCAGCAGCCAAGTCACAGGGACCTACAATGAGCAGTTCTTC
>TRBV19|-|TRBJ2-1|-
CASSIPRSSYNEQFF
TGTGCCAGTAGTATCCCCAGGAGCTCCTACAATGAGCAGTTCTTC
>TRBV11-2|-|TRBJ2-3|-
CASSRRVGADTQYF
TGTGCCAGCAGTAGGCGGGTGGGGGCAGATACGCAGTATTTT
>TRBV19|TRBD1|TRBJ2-5|-
CASKRTGAVQETQYF
TGTGCCAGTAAGAGGACAGGGGCGGTCCAAGAGACCCAGTACTTC
>TRBV29-1|-|TRBJ2-1|-
CSVIIQGFSDNEQFF
TGCAGCGTTATAATACAGGGCTTCTCCGACAATGAGCAGTTCTTC
>TRBV12-3/TRBV12-4|-|TRBJ1-1|few
CASSHQKLGGGTEAFF
TGTGCCAGCAGTCACCAAAAATTGGGAGGGGGCACTGAAGCTTTCTTT
>TRBV14|-|TRBJ2-7|few
CASSHGQTYEQYF
TGTGCCAGCAGCCATGGACAGACCTACGAGCAGTACTTC
>TRBV29-1|-|TRBJ2-5|-
CSVAGQPKETQYF
TGCAGCGTTGCTGGACAGCCGAAGGAGACCCAGTACTTC
>TRBV7-7|-|TRBJ2-2|-
CASSRSSTGELFF
TGTGCTAGCAGCCGCAGTAGTACCGGGGAGCTGTTTTTT
>TRBV7-2|-|TRBJ2-2|-
CASSLAPGAVTGELFF
TGTGCCAGCAGCTTAGCGCCGGGGGCTGTTACCGGGGAGCTGTTTTTT
>TRBV30|-|TRBJ2-2|-
CAWSVLGRGNTGELFF
TGTGCCTGGAGTGTACTCGGCAGGGGCAACACCGGGGAGCTGTTTTTT
>TRBV20-1|-|TRBJ1-6|few
CSARRTDLNSPLHF
TGCAGTGCTAGACGGACAGACCTTAATTCACCCCTCCACTTT
>TRBV15|TRBD1|TRBJ1-6|once
CATSWTGNNSPLHF
TGTGCCACCAGCTGGACAGGGAATAATTCACCCCTCCACTTT
>TRBV29-1|-|TRBJ1-5|-
CSVREGNQPQHF
TGCAGCGTTCGGGAGGGCAATCAGCCCCAGCATTTT
>TRBV11-3|-|TRBJ2-1|-
CASSLGGKTRDTEQFF
TGTGCCAGCAGCTTAGGGGGGAAGACCCGGGACACTGAGCAGTTCTTC
>TRBV28|-|TRBJ2-5|-
CASSFPGTQTQYF
TGTGCCAGCAGTTTTCCAGGCACGCAGACCCAGTACTTC